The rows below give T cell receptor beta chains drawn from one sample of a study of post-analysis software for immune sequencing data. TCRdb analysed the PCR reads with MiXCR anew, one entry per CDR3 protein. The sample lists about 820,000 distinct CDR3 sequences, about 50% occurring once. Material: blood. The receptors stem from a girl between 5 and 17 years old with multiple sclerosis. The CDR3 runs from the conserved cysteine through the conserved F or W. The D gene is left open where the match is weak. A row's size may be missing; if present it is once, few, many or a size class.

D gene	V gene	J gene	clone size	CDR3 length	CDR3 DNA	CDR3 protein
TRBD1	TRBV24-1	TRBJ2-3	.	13	TGTGCCACCAAAGGGACAGGGTCCGATACGCAGTATTTT	CATKGTGSDTQYF
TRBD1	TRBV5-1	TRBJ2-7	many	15	TGCGCCAGCAGCGTGGCGGGACAGGACATCTACGAGCAGTACTTC	CASSVAGQDIYEQYF
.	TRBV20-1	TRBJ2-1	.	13	TGCAGTGCCTCCCCGAGACAGGTGAATGAGCAGTTCTTC	CSASPRQVNEQFF
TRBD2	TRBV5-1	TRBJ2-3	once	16	TGCGCCAGCAGCCCGGGACTAGCGGGAGTTCAAGATACGCAGTATTTT	CASSPGLAGVQDTQYF
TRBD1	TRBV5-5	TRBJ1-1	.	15	TGTGCCAGCATGATGGGACAGCTGTTGAACACTGAAGCTTTCTTT	CASMMGQLLNTEAFF
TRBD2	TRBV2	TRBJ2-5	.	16	TGTGCCAGCTCTCCAAGATCGGGGGGGCGCGAAGAGACCCAGTACTTC	CASSPRSGGREETQYF
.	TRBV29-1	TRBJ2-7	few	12	TGCAGCGTTGCGGAACACGGCTACGAGCAGTACTTC	CSVAEHGYEQYF
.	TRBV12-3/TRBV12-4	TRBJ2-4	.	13	TGTGCCAGCAGTTTCGCCAGGGTTTCGGATCAGTACTTC	CASSFARVSDQYF
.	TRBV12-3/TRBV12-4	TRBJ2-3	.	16	TGTGCCAGCAGTTTAGCGGGGGAGTTTAGCACAGATACGCAGTATTTT	CASSLAGEFSTDTQYF
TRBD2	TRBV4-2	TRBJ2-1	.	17	TGTGCCAGCAGCCAAGACCGGACTAGCGGTTCCTACAATGAGCAGTTCTTC	CASSQDRTSGSYNEQFF
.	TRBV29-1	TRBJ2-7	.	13	TGCAGCGTTCGGCGGGGTGACTCCTACGAGCAGTACTTC	CSVRRGDSYEQYF
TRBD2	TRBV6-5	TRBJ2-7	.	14	TGTGCCAGCAGTTACAGTGGTAGCGGGACCGAGCAGTACTTC	CASSYSGSGTEQYF
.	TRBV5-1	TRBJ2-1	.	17	TGCGCCAGCAGCCTCATGGCGGGCGGGGCGGCCTACAATGAGCAGTTCTTC	CASSLMAGGAAYNEQFF
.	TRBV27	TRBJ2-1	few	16	TGTGCCAGCAGTTTATCGGGGTATAGCCCTTACAATGAGCAGTTCTTC	CASSLSGYSPYNEQFF
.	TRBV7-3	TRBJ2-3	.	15	TGTGCTAGCAGCTCGCAGGGTTGGGGCACAGATACGCAGTATTTT	CASSSQGWGTDTQYF
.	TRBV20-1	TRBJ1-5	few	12	TGCAGTGCTAGTCGGTCGAATCAGCCCCAGCATTTT	CSASRSNQPQHF
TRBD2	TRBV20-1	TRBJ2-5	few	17	TGCAGTGCGCCACCTGTTAGCGGGAGGGCGAACCAAGAGACCCAGTACTTC	CSAPPVSGRANQETQYF
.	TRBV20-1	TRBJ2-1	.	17	TGCAGTGCTAGAGTTAATCTAGCGCAGCGTAATCGGTGGGAGAAGTTCTTC	CSARVNLAQRNRWEKFF
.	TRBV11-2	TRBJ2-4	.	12	TGTGCCAGCAGCTCGGCCAAAAACATTCAGTACTTC	CASSSAKNIQYF
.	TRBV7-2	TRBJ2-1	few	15	TGTGCCAGCAGCTTGGGTTCGTACTCCTACAATGAGCAGTTCTTC	CASSLGSYSYNEQFF
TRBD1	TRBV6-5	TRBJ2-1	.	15	TGTGCCAGCATTCGAGGGGCAGGGGGTACAAATGAGCAGTTCTTC	CASIRGAGGTNEQFF
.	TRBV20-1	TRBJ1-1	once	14	TGCAGTGCTAGAGATTGGGCCCTGGGACCTGAAGCTTTCTTT	CSARDWALGPEAFF
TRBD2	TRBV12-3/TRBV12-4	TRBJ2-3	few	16	TGTGCCAGCAGTTTGACTAGCGGGAGATTCACAGATACGCAGTATTTT	CASSLTSGRFTDTQYF